This TCR beta chain was sequenced in a study of T cells in Graves' hyperthyroidism and ophthalmopathy. The TCR beta CDR3 regions underwent amplification using RNA transcripts as the source. A first-round RT-PCR of the TCR CDR3 used the HTBI primer set. One entry per CDR3 protein, called by TCRdb with MiXCR from the multiplex PCR reads. The top ten hold about 9.4% of the sample, which has more than 650,000 distinct CDR3 sequences, approximately 15% seen once. This clonotype has a count of ten or more. The antigen remains unidentified. CDR3 length: 14 residues. Trimming pared 4 bases from V and 4 bases from J, leaving 14 bases between. CDR1 and CDR2 from the germline V gene are SGHKS and YYEKEE (reference sequence). Points from the study as a whole: By a 13 V-J model, ophthalmopathy was set apart from stable hyperthyroidism.

Exclusion criteria comprised uncontrolled infection, other autoimmune disease, pregnancy or lactation. PBMCs were derived from 10 ml fresh peripheral blood. J is TRBJ2-5 and V is TRBV5-5; D remains ambiguous. This receptor was obtained from a woman younger than 30 with Graves' hyperthyroidism. The specimen sequenced was blood. For the CDR3, the DNA is TGTGCCAGCAGCCCACGGGCCCAGGCAGAGACCCAGTACTTC. It yields the protein CASSPRAQAETQYF.